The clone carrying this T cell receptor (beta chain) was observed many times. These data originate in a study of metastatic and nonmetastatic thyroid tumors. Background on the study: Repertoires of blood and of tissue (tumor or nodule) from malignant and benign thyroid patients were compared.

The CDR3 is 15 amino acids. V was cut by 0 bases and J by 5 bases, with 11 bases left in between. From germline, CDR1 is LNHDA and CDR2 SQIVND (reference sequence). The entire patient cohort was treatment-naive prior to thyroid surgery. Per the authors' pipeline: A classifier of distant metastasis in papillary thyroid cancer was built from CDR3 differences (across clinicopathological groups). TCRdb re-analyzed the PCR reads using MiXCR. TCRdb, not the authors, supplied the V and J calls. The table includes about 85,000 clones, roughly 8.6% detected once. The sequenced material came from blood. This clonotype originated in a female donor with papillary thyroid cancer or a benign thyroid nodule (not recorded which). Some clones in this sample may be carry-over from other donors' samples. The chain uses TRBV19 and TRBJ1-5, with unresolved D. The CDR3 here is CASSIDGEGYQPQHF. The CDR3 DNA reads TGTGCCAGTAGTATAGATGGGGAGGGCTATCAGCCCCAGCATTTT.